Listed below are T cell receptor beta chains from one sample, sequenced in a study of shared clonotypes between healthy human individuals. Generated by immunoSEQ multiplex PCR, the TCRdb table keeps only in-frame clones and is missing some. The sample contains 2 million to 2.5 million clones, more than 80% of which appear only once. The material sequenced was naive CD4+ T cells from PBMCs. Source of these receptors: a young man in good health. Some clones in this sample may be carry-over from other donors' samples. The CDR3 runs from the conserved cysteine through the conserved F or W. A D gene is named only where the DNA matches it firmly. Size values are once, few and many counts, or a class for expanded clones, and some rows have none.

clone_size d_call j_call v_call cdr3_aa cdr3_nt
. . TRBJ2-3 TRBV6-5 CASTGVGTDTQYF TGTGCCAGCACTGGGGTCGGGACAGATACGCAGTATTTT
. . TRBJ2-1 TRBV19 CASKIVAGNEQFF TGTGCCAGTAAGATAGTTGCGGGCAATGAGCAGTTCTTC
. . TRBJ2-3 TRBV7-2 CASSFAAADTQYF TGTGCCAGCAGCTTCGCCGCGGCAGATACGCAGTATTTT
. . TRBJ2-3 TRBV27 CASSSGSTRSTDTQYF TGTGCCAGCAGTTCCGGGAGCACCCGTAGCACAGATACGCAGTATTTT
. TRBD1 TRBJ2-7 TRBV28 CASIKPGQGANEQYF TGTGCCAGCATTAAACCGGGACAGGGAGCGAACGAGCAGTACTTC
few . TRBJ1-1 TRBV28 CASIPPLNTEAFF TGTGCCAGCATTCCCCCGCTTAACACTGAAGCTTTCTTT
once . TRBJ2-7 TRBV6-1 CASRPPGLLYEQYF TGTGCCAGCAGACCTCCGGGACTTTTATACGAGCAGTACTTC
. . TRBJ2-5 TRBV5-1 CASSFGLQETQYF TGCGCCAGCAGCTTTGGCCTTCAAGAGACCCAGTACTTC
. . TRBJ2-3 TRBV5-1 CASSLGLSHSDTQYF TGCGCCAGCAGCTTGGGACTATCGCACTCAGATACGCAGTATTTT
. TRBD1 TRBJ1-1 TRBV7-8 CASSWTGQGNTEAFF TGTGCCAGCAGCTGGACGGGACAGGGAAACACTGAAGCTTTCTTT
. . TRBJ1-5 TRBV28 CASSGHGTGSNQPQHF TGTGCCAGCAGTGGACACGGGACGGGTAGCAATCAGCCCCAGCATTTT
. TRBD1 TRBJ1-5 TRBV28 CASSPGQGQPQHF TGTGCCAGCAGTCCGGGACAGGGTCAGCCCCAGCATTTT
. . TRBJ2-2 TRBV6-1 CASSVTKNTGELFF TGTGCCAGCAGTGTAACCAAGAACACCGGGGAGCTGTTTTTT
once . TRBJ1-4 TRBV19 CASSPQGGREEKLFF TGTGCCAGTAGCCCTCAGGGCGGGCGGGAAGAAAAACTGTTTTTT
. . TRBJ2-7 TRBV2 CASSRELAGEQYF TGTGCCAGCAGCCGGGAACTCGCCGGGGAGCAGTACTTC
. . TRBJ1-5 TRBV21-1 CASSRGPPIGSNQPQHF TGTGCCAGCAGCCGAGGGCCCCCTATTGGGAGCAATCAGCCCCAGCATTTT
. . TRBJ2-3 TRBV6-1 CASKISVADTQYF TGTGCCAGCAAAATCTCAGTGGCAGATACGCAGTATTTT
. TRBD2 TRBJ2-1 TRBV9 CASSVASGRAKGGNEQFF TGTGCCAGCAGCGTAGCTAGCGGGAGGGCCAAGGGGGGAAATGAGCAGTTCTTC
. . TRBJ2-5 TRBV5-4 CASSFPAETQYF TGTGCCAGCAGCTTCCCAGCAGAGACCCAGTACTTC
. . TRBJ2-5 TRBV19 CASSEQGSETQYF TGTGCCAGTAGCGAACAGGGATCAGAGACCCAGTACTTC
. . TRBJ2-1 TRBV7-3 CASSWGSGYNEQFF TGTGCCAGCAGTTGGGGAAGCGGCTACAATGAGCAGTTCTTC
. TRBD2 TRBJ2-1 TRBV2 CASTYVAGGYNEQFF TGTGCCAGCACCTACGTAGCGGGAGGGTACAATGAGCAGTTCTTC
. . TRBJ2-5 TRBV19 CASSIGGGGETQYF TGTGCCAGTAGTATCGGCGGGGGCGGCGAGACCCAGTACTTC
. . TRBJ1-2 TRBV29-1 CSVVWVWGGVGGYTF TGCAGCGTTGTATGGGTATGGGGGGGCGTCGGCGGCTACACCTTC
. . TRBJ2-5 TRBV5-4 CASSLDSRGAQTQYF TGTGCCAGCAGCCTAGATTCGAGGGGCGCGCAGACCCAGTACTTC
. TRBD2 TRBJ2-5 TRBV5-1 CATGRAAQETQYF TGCGCCACTGGGAGGGCAGCCCAAGAGACCCAGTACTTC
. . TRBJ1-2 TRBV19 CASSITRGGNYGYTF TGTGCCAGTAGCATAACAAGAGGGGGGAACTATGGCTACACCTTC
. . TRBJ1-1 TRBV7-9 CASSLVGVLSEAFF TGTGCCAGCAGCTTAGTAGGGGTGCTGAGTGAAGCTTTCTTT
. . TRBJ1-3 TRBV4-1 CASSQAGDGGNTIYF TGCGCCAGCAGCCAAGCGGGGGATGGGGGAAACACCATATATTTT
. . TRBJ2-7 TRBV5-5 CASSFQSYEQYF TGTGCCAGCAGCTTTCAGAGCTACGAGCAGTACTTC
. . TRBJ2-2 TRBV27 CASMVRLPGVTGELFF TGTGCCAGCATGGTGCGGTTGCCCGGGGTCACCGGGGAGCTGTTTTTT
. . TRBJ2-6 TRBV9 CASSVGAVAGGANVLTF TGTGCCAGCAGCGTAGGTGCGGTGGCAGGAGGGGCCAACGTCCTGACTTTC
. . TRBJ2-7 TRBV6-5 CASSYSTSRGHEQYF TGTGCCAGCAGTTACTCGACGTCGAGGGGCCACGAGCAGTACTTC
. TRBD1 TRBJ1-1 TRBV7-9 CVSSLLQGDTEAFF TGTGTCAGCAGCCTACTACAGGGGGATACTGAAGCTTTCTTT
. . TRBJ1-2 TRBV18 CASRPPGSPPNYGYTF TGTGCCAGCCGTCCTCCGGGGTCACCCCCGAACTATGGCTACACCTTC
. . TRBJ1-4 TRBV7-6 CASSRPGLDEKLFF TGTGCCAGCAGCCGACCCGGTCTGGATGAAAAACTGTTTTTT
. TRBD1 TRBJ2-2 TRBV30 CARSPGQSNTGELFF TGTGCCCGATCCCCGGGACAGTCGAACACCGGGGAGCTGTTTTTT
. . TRBJ1-5 TRBV18 CASSPDNQPQHF TGTGCCAGCTCACCAGACAACCAGCCCCAGCATTTT
. . TRBJ1-1 TRBV5-1 CASSLGPVNTEAFF TGCGCCAGCAGCCTAGGACCGGTAAACACTGAAGCTTTCTTT
few . TRBJ1-1 TRBV7-9 CASSLDRADTEAFF TGTGCCAGCAGCTTAGACAGGGCAGACACTGAAGCTTTCTTT
. TRBD2 TRBJ2-3 TRBV27 CARSVAGGPYTDTQYF TGTGCCAGGTCCGTCGCGGGAGGGCCTTACACAGATACGCAGTATTTT
few . TRBJ1-5 TRBV18 CASSPVTADQPQHF TGTGCCAGCTCACCAGTCACAGCTGATCAGCCCCAGCATTTT
once TRBD1 TRBJ1-3 TRBV27 CASSFRAPGQGKGNTIYF TGTGCCAGCAGTTTTAGGGCCCCGGGACAGGGAAAAGGAAACACCATATATTTT
. TRBD1 TRBJ1-5 TRBV19 CASQPERGQTYQPQHF TGTGCCAGTCAACCCGAAAGGGGGCAAACGTATCAGCCCCAGCATTTT
once . TRBJ2-1 TRBV28 CASRSYNEQFF TGTGCCAGCCGAAGCTACAATGAGCAGTTCTTC
. . TRBJ1-2 TRBV4-1 CASSPSFDDYGYTF TGCGCCAGCAGCCCCTCCTTTGATGACTATGGCTACACCTTC
. TRBD1 TRBJ1-2 TRBV30 CAWTPGQEYGYTF TGTGCCTGGACCCCGGGACAGGAATATGGCTACACCTTC
. . TRBJ2-7 TRBV18 CASSPQQAREQYF TGTGCCAGCTCACCACAGCAGGCTCGCGAGCAGTACTTC
. TRBD1 TRBJ2-5 TRBV5-1 CASSIGTGGQETQYF TGCGCCAGCAGCATCGGGACAGGGGGCCAAGAGACCCAGTACTTC
. . TRBJ2-2 TRBV5-1 CASSFTGPEAGDTGELFF TGCGCCAGCAGCTTCACCGGGCCAGAAGCGGGTGACACCGGGGAGCTGTTTTTT
. . TRBJ2-3 TRBV5-4 CASSPGLGFDTQYF TGTGCCAGCAGCCCCGGACTCGGCTTTGATACGCAGTATTTT
. TRBD2 TRBJ2-5 TRBV7-9 CASSFSGTQETQYF TGTGCCAGCAGCTTCAGCGGGACCCAAGAGACCCAGTACTTC
once TRBD2 TRBJ2-7 TRBV7-9 CASSFGGRENYEQYF TGTGCCAGCAGCTTCGGCGGGAGGGAAAACTACGAGCAGTACTTC
. TRBD1 TRBJ2-7 TRBV7-9 CASSPNPGQPTYEQYF TGTGCCAGCAGCCCTAACCCGGGACAGCCAACCTACGAGCAGTACTTC